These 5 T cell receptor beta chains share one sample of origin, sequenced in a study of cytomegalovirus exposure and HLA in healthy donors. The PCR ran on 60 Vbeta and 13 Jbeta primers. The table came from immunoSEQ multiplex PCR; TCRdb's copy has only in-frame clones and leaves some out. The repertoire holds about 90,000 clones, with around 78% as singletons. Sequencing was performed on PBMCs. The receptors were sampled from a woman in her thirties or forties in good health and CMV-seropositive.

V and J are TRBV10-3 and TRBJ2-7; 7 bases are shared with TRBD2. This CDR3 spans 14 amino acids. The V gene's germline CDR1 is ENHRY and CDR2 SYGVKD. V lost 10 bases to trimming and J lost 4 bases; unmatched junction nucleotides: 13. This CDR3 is CATTISREMYEQYF. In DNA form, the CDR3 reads TGTGCCACAACCATCTCGCGGGAGATGTACGAGCAGTACTTC.

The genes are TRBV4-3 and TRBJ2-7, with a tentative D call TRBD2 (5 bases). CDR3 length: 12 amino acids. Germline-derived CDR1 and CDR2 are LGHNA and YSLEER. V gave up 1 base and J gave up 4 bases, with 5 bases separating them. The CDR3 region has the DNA TGCGCCAGCAGCCAAGCGGGGTACGAGCAGTACTTC. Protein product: CASSQAGYEQYF.

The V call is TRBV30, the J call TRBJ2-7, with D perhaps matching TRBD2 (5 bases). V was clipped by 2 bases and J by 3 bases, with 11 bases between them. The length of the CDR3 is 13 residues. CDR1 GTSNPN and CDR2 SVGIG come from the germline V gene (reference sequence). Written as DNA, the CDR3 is TGTGCCTGGAGTCGGGGAGAGTACTACGAGCAGTACTTC. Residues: CAWSRGEYYEQYF.

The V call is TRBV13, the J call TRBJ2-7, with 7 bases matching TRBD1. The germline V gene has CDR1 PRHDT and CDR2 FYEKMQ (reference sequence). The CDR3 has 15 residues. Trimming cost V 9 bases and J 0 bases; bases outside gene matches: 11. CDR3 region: CARIWDSGGSYEQYF. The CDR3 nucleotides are TGTGCCAGAATCTGGGACAGCGGAGGCTCCTACGAGCAGTACTTC.

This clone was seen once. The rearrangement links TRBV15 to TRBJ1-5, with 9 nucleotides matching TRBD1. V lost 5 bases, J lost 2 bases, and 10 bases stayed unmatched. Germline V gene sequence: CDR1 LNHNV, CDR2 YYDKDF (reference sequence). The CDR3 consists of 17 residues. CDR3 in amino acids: CATSGRTGGLGNQPQHF. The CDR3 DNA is TGTGCCACCAGCGGGCGAACAGGGGGCTTGGGCAATCAGCCCCAGCATTTT.